This T cell receptor (beta chain) was captured by sequencing in a study of blood T cell repertoires in COVID-19. The repertoire was sequenced with immunoSEQ multiplex PCR; TCRdb's copy has only in-frame clones and lacks some. The sample includes around 50,000 clones, roughly 83% of them seen just once. On this clone: The junction does not match germline at one end; this may be a read error. Other DNA sequences within the sample encode an identical CDR3.

This CDR3 comprises 15 residues. Germline lookup yields CDR1 LGHDT and CDR2 YNNKEL (reference sequence). The sequenced material came from peripheral blood. The chain is built from TRBV3-1 (or the pseudogene TRBV3-2) and TRBJ1-2; 9 nucleotides align to TRBD1. The clonotype originates from a human donor in a cohort sampled during active COVID-19. In DNA, the CDR3 is TGTGCCAGTAGCCACGTACCGGGACAGGGAGGCGGCTACACCTTC. Protein product: CASSHVPGQGGGYTF.